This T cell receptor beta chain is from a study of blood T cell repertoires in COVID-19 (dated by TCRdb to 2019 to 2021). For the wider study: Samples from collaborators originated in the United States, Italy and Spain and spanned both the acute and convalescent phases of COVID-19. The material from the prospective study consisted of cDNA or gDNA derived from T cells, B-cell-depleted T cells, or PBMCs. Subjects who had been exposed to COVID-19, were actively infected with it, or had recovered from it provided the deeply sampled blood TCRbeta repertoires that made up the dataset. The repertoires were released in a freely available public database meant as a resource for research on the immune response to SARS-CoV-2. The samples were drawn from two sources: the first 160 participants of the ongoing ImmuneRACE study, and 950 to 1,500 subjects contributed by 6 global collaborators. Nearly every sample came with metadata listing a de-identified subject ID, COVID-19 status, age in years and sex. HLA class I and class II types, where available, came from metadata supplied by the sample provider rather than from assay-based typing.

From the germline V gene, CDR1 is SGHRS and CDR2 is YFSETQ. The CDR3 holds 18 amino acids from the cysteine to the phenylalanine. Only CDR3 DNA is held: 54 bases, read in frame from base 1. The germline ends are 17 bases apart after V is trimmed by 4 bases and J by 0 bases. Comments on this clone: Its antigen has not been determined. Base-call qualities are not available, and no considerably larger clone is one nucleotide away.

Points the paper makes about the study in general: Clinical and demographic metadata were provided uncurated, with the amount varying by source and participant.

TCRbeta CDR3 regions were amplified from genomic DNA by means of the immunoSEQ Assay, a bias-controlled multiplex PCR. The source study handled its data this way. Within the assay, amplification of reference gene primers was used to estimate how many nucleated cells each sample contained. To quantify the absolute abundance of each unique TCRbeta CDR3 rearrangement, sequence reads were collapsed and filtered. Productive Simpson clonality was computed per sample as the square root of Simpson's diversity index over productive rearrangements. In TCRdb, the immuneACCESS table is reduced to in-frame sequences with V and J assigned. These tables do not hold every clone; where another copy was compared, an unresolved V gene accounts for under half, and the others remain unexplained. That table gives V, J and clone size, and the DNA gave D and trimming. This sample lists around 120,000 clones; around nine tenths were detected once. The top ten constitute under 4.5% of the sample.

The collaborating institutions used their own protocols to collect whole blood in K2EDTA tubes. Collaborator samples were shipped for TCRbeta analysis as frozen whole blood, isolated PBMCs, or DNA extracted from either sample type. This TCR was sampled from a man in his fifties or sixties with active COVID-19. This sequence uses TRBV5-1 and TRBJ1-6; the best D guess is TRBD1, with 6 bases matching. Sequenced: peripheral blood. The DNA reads TGCGCCAGCAGCACCGGACAGAAAATGAGCTCCTATAATTCACCCCTCCACTTT. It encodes CASSTGQKMSSYNSPLHF.